These 20 T cell receptor beta chains were all obtained from the same sample, sequenced in a study of blood T cells in healthy people across ages. Then a second PCR, running roughly 7 to 11 cycles, was carried out with a sample-barcoded 5' primer and a J-beta primer mix. TCRdb independently ran MiXCR on the 5' RACE reads; one entry per CDR3 protein. The sample includes about 700,000 distinct CDR3 sequences, 32% of them seen just once. Sequencing was performed on blood. All receptors derive from a woman aged 80 or older in good health.

This clonotype was detected only once. A much larger clone differs from this one at a single base, so this may be a read error. J is TRBJ2-5 and V is TRBV6-2 or TRBV6-3, with D perhaps matching TRBD2 (6 bases). This CDR3 region has 15 residues. In germline, CDR1 is MNHEY, CDR2 SVGEGT. CDR3 amino acids: CASSYLRRVQETRYF. The CDR3 DNA is TGTGCCAGCAGTTACCTCCGGAGGGTCCAAGAGACCCGGTACTTC.

The chain has TRBV6-2 or TRBV6-3 and TRBJ2-2, with D possibly matching TRBD1 (6 bases). The germline V gene has CDR1 MNHEY and CDR2 SVGEGT. Trimming removed 8 bases at V and 0 bases at J, with 10 bases between. The CDR3 has 14 amino acids. CDR3: CASRGGPNTGELFF. The CDR3, as DNA: TGTGCCAGCCGAGGGGGTCCGAACACCGGGGAGCTGTTTTTT.

The V and J genes are TRBV20-1 and TRBJ1-4; D might be TRBD1 (5 bases). Germline CDR1 is DFQATT and CDR2 is SNEGSKA (reference sequence). V was shortened by 5 bases and J by 5 bases, with 12 bases between the two germline ends. This CDR3 is built from 13 residues. Here the CDR3 reads CSAPKGMNEKLFF. CDR3 sequence (DNA): TGCAGTGCTCCCAAGGGGATGAATGAAAAACTGTTTTTT.

The chain is built from TRBV30 and TRBJ1-3; D unresolved. Germline CDR1 GTSNPN, CDR2 SVGIG (reference sequence). CDR3 length: 12 amino acids. V was pared by 8 bases and J by 2 bases, with 10 bases between. CDR3 in amino acids: CAHQQPGNTIYF. CDR3 coding DNA: TGTGCCCATCAACAACCTGGAAACACCATATATTTT.

The table lists this clonotype with many counts. A much larger clone is a single base away; this may be a read error. The chain employs TRBV5-6 and TRBJ1-1; the D is unclear. V was trimmed by 5 bases and J by 0 bases, leaving 8 bases between them. This CDR3 contains 13 residues. Germline CDR1 is SGHDT and CDR2 is YYEEEE. The CDR3 bases are TGTGCCAGCAGGGGCGGCTTGAACACTGAAGCTTTCTTT. This encodes CASRGGLNTEAFF.

This clonotype was detected many times. This chain uses TRBV28 with TRBJ2-1; D could derive from TRBD1 or TRBD2 (6 bases each). In germline, CDR1 is MDHEN, CDR2 SYDVKM. V was cut by 3 bases and J by 0 bases, with 18 bases left in between. The CDR3 is made up of 18 amino acids. CDR3 protein: CASSFGPGAGSSYNEQFF. CDR3 coding DNA: TGTGCCAGCAGTTTCGGTCCGGGGGCGGGGAGCTCCTACAATGAGCAGTTCTTC.

V gene TRBV2 combines with J gene TRBJ1-1, with D uncertain. The V end was cut by 1 base, the J end by 3 bases, with 6 bases between. Germline V gene sequence: CDR1 SNHLY, CDR2 FYNNEI. The CDR3 extends over 13 amino acids. The CDR3 DNA reads TGTGCCAGCAGTGAAGTTTCTGACACTGAAGCTTTCTTT. It codes for CASSEVSDTEAFF.

The chain couples TRBV7-2 to TRBJ2-7; 9 bases map to TRBD2. V was clipped by 7 bases and J by 3 bases; unmatched bases: 10. The CDR3 runs to 15 residues. Germline CDR1 reads SGHTA; CDR2 reads FQGNSA. CDR3 coding DNA: TGTGCCAGCAACTTCCTGACTAGCGGAATCTACGAGCAGTACTTC. This translates into CASNFLTSGIYEQYF. The whole variable domain, filled in from reference TRBV7-2 and TRBJ2-7, reads GAGVSQSPSNKVTEKGKDVELRCDPISGHTALYWYRQSLGQGLEFLIYFQGNSAPDKSGLPSDRFSAERTGGSVSTLTIQRTQQEDSAVYLCASNFLTSGIYEQYFGPGTRLTVT.

V and J are TRBV7-9 and TRBJ2-1; D might be TRBD1 or TRBD2, each matching 5 bases. Germline V CDR1 and CDR2: SEHNR, FQNEAQ (reference sequence). The CDR3 consists of 15 residues. V shed 6 bases and J shed 5 bases, with 17 bases lying between them. The CDR3 is CASRRSPGPNNEQFF. For the CDR3, the DNA is TGTGCCAGCAGACGTTCCCCGGGGCCGAACAATGAGCAGTTCTTC.

This clonotype was found many times. The genes are TRBV9 and TRBJ2-3, with 9 bases matching TRBD2. The CDR3 is made up of 15 amino acids. Trimming at V came to 6 bases and at J to 2 bases, leaving 7 bases not matched to a gene. Germline loops: CDR1 SGDLS, CDR2 YYNGEE. The chain's CDR3 is CASTRRGGDTDTQYF. The CDR3 DNA sequence: TGTGCCAGCACCCGGCGGGGGGGAGACACAGATACGCAGTATTTT.

This sequence joins TRBV5-1 and TRBJ1-4, with 9 nucleotides matching TRBD1. Germline V gene data show CDR1 as SGHRS and CDR2 as YFSETQ. V dropped 4 bases and J dropped 3; count of bases not matched to a gene: 7. The CDR3 is 16 residues long. The CDR3 DNA follows: TGCGCCAGCAGCACCGGGACAGGGATTGCTAATGAAAAACTGTTTTTT. Residues: CASSTGTGIANEKLFF.

The sample holds a few counts of this clonotype. A much bigger clone sits one base away, suggesting this may be a read error. The chain employs TRBV15 and TRBJ2-7; D unclear. Trimming shortened V by 3 bases and J by 6 bases, and 9 bases separated the two germline ends. The CDR3 covers 12 residues. The germline V gene encodes CDR1 LNHNV and CDR2 YYDKDF (reference sequence). The CDR3 DNA reads TGTGCCACCAGCAGGGCATGCGGCGAGCAGTACTTC. As protein: CATSRACGEQYF.

This clonotype showed up many times. J is TRBJ1-1 and V is TRBV29-1, with D possibly being TRBD1 (5 bases). The CDR3 is made up of 12 amino acids. The germline V gene has CDR1 SQVTM and CDR2 ANQGSEA. The V and J ends lost 7 bases and 4 bases respectively, with 13 bases between them. CDR3 coding DNA: TGCAGCGCCCAGACAGAAGTCACTGAAGCTTTCTTT. Its translation is CSAQTEVTEAFF. The whole variable domain, filled in from reference TRBV29-1 and TRBJ1-1, reads SAVISQKPSRDICQRGTSLTIQCQVDSQVTMMFWYRQQPGQSLTLIATANQGSEATYESGFVIDKFPISRPNLTFSTLTVSNMSPEDSSIYLCSAQTEVTEAFFGQGTRLTVV.

This clonotype has a count of ten or more. The gene calls are TRBV29-1 and TRBJ1-2; TRBD1 agrees at 11 bases. The CDR3 has 11 amino acids. Germline V gene lookup returns CDR1 SQVTM and CDR2 ANQGSEA. V lost 6 bases and J lost 7; bases outside the gene matches: 1. The CDR3 DNA reads TGCAGCGTCGGGACAGGGGGTGGCTACACCTTC. Amino acids: CSVGTGGGYTF.

The sample holds a few counts of this clonotype. The V and J genes are TRBV12-3 or TRBV12-4 and TRBJ2-2, with 10 positions matching TRBD2. Trimming took 6 bases from V and 5 from J; bases not matched to a gene: 6. The CDR3 is made up of 15 amino acids. The CDR3 DNA reads TGTGCCAGCAGCAGGACTAGCGGAGTTACCGGGGAGCTGTTTTTT. Translation gives CASSRTSGVTGELFF.

This clonotype was seen a handful of times. The chain uses TRBV20-1 and TRBJ1-1, with D uncertain. This CDR3 has 15 amino acids. V lost 1 base to trimming and J lost 3 bases, with 15 bases between them. Germline loops: CDR1 DFQATT, CDR2 SNEGSKA (reference sequence). CDR3 protein: CSARGRRGRDTEAFF. The CDR3 region has the DNA TGCAGTGCTAGAGGTCGGAGAGGGAGGGACACTGAAGCTTTCTTT.

A word on this clonotype: This clone may be a read error of a much larger clone one base away. This chain links TRBV10-3 with TRBJ2-1, with D tentatively TRBD2 (6 bases). The end of the DNA is better explained by TRBJ2-7, so the J call may be wrong. Germline CDR1 reads ENHRY; CDR2 reads SYGVKD. The CDR3 extends over 16 amino acids. DNA for the CDR3: TGTGCCATCAGTGGCGGGACTTTTAGCTCCTACAATGAGCAGTACTTC. As protein: CAISGGTFSSYNEQYF.

This clonotype occurred many times. The chain has TRBV20-1 and TRBJ2-1, with 15 positions matching TRBD2. This CDR3 region has 18 residues. With V trimmed by 2 bases and J by 6 bases, 11 bases remained unmatched. The germline V gene encodes CDR1 DFQATT and CDR2 SNEGSKA (reference sequence). DNA for the CDR3: TGCAGTGCTAGATCCCCGGGACTAGCGGGGGGCGGGATCAATGAGCAGTTCTTC. Encoded protein: CSARSPGLAGGGINEQFF.

This clonotype was detected ten times or more. This rearrangement joins TRBV27 to TRBJ1-2; 8 positions agree with TRBD1. Unmatched junction bases numbered 6, after V lost 4 bases and J lost 8 bases. This CDR3 is built from 13 residues. Germline assignment: CDR1 MNHEY and CDR2 SMNVEV (reference sequence). The CDR3 bases are TGTGCCAGCAGTTCGGACAGGGCGGGCGGCTACACCTTC. This encodes CASSSDRAGGYTF.

Worth noting for this clonotype: This may stem from a read error, because a much larger clone lies one nucleotide away. The chain recombines TRBV10-3 with TRBJ2-5; 9 bases are a match to TRBD2. Germline-derived CDR1 and CDR2 are ENHRY and SYGVKD. Trimming cost V 10 bases and J 11 bases; bases outside gene matches: 14. This CDR3 has 13 residues. The CDR3 DNA reads as TGTGCCACCGGCGGGGGGGCTTATTATGAGCAGTACTTC. Its protein product is CATGGGAYYEQYF.